Listed below are T cell receptor beta chains from one sample, sequenced in a study of long-term antiretroviral therapy in people with HIV. Using immunoSEQ multiplex PCR, the repertoire was profiled, and TCRdb retains in-frame clones only, with some absent. In the table there are about 25,000 clones, around 88% of which are singletons. Sample: unsorted PBMCs, taken about 4.3 years after starting antiretroviral therapy. The source of these receptors is a man aged 30 to 39 with HIV. Each CDR3 is given with its conserved first and last residue. D genes are given only for firm matches. A row's size may be missing; if present it is once, few, many or a size class.

clone size	D gene	J gene	V gene	CDR3 DNA	CDR3 protein
NA	TRBD1	TRBJ2-7	TRBV29-1	TGCAGCGTGGCTTACGGGGACAGATTAACCTACGAGCAGTACTTC	CSVAYGDRLTYEQYF
few	NA	TRBJ2-1	TRBV27	TGTGCCAGCAGTTTATCGAACCACAATGAGCAGTTCTTC	CASSLSNHNEQFF
NA	NA	TRBJ1-1	TRBV19	TGTGCCAGTCAGGGGTGGATTCCCATGAACACTGAAGCTTTCTTT	CASQGWIPMNTEAFF
once	TRBD1	TRBJ1-1	TRBV5-1	TGCGCCAGCAGCCACGGACAGGGTAGCACTGAAGCTTTCTTT	CASSHGQGSTEAFF
NA	NA	TRBJ1-4	TRBV6-1	TGTGCCAGCAGTAAGGAGGGAGTGGTTGAAAAACTGTTTTTT	CASSKEGVVEKLFF
few	NA	TRBJ2-7	TRBV10-2	TGCGCCAGCAGTGACGGTTTCCAGAACGAGCAGTACTTC	CASSDGFQNEQYF
NA	TRBD2	TRBJ2-1	TRBV29-1	TGCAGCGCCTCAACGATGACTAGCGGGAGGAATGAGCAGTTCTTC	CSASTMTSGRNEQFF
NA	NA	TRBJ1-6	TRBV15	TGTGCCACCAGCAGAGAGGCGTTGTTACGTCCCTTCGACACCCATAATTCACCCCTCCACTTT	CATSREALLRPFDTHNSPLHF
once	NA	TRBJ2-5	TRBV11-2	TGTGCCAGCAGCTACAGACTAGACAAGCAAGAGACCCAGTACTTC	CASSYRLDKQETQYF
NA	TRBD2	TRBJ2-5	TRBV10-3	TGTGCCATCAGTGAGTCGCAGACTAGCGGGGGATTTAGTGAGACCCAGTACTTC	CAISESQTSGGFSETQYF
NA	NA	TRBJ2-3	TRBV6-5	TGTGCCAGCAATAGGGGGGGGCCAGGCACAGATACGCAGTATTTT	CASNRGGPGTDTQYF
NA	TRBD2	TRBJ2-1	TRBV9	TGTGCCAGCAGCCTACTTAGCGGGAGGTGTGATGAGCAGTTCTTC	CASSLLSGRCDEQFF
NA	NA	TRBJ1-4	TRBV18	TGTGCCAGCTCACCCACTCGCGGTTCTAATGAAAAACTGTTTTTT	CASSPTRGSNEKLFF
NA	TRBD1	TRBJ2-7	TRBV11-1	TGTGCCAGCAGCGAAACCGGGACAGGGGAATACGAGCAGTACTTC	CASSETGTGEYEQYF
NA	NA	TRBJ2-7	TRBV6-1	TGTGCCAGCAGTGACCTCTACGAGCAGTACTTC	CASSDLYEQYF
few	NA	TRBJ2-1	TRBV2	TGTGCCAGCGGAGCTAGTTATCGAAATGAGCAGTTCTTC	CASGASYRNEQFF
NA	NA	TRBJ2-2	TRBV15	TGTGCCACCAGCAGAAAACCTCCCGGGACAACGAACACCGGGGAGCTGTTTTTT	CATSRKPPGTTNTGELFF
NA	NA	TRBJ1-2	TRBV18	TGTGCCAGCTCACCTCAAACGTCTCACAGGGCGTATCATGGCTACACCTTC	CASSPQTSHRAYHGYTF
NA	NA	TRBJ2-7	TRBV18	TGTGCCAGCTCAAATCCTTACAGAAACTACGAGCAGTACTTC	CASSNPYRNYEQYF
once	TRBD2	TRBJ2-3	TRBV18	TGTGCCAGCTCACGAACCCCGGGACTAGCGGGGGAATCTAGCACAGATACGCAGTATTTT	CASSRTPGLAGESSTDTQYF
NA	NA	TRBJ2-7	TRBV27	TGTGCCAGCAGTGTTCAGGGGCCCGTCTACGAGCAGTACTTC	CASSVQGPVYEQYF
NA	NA	TRBJ2-7	TRBV5-6	TGTGCCAGCAGCAAAAGGACTTTGGTGTACGAGCAGTACTTC	CASSKRTLVYEQYF
NA	TRBD1	TRBJ2-3	TRBV19	TGTGCCAGTAGTATTGACAGGGAAGAGCAGTATTTT	CASSIDREEQYF
once	NA	TRBJ1-3	TRBV6-5	TGTGCCAGCAGTTGGGCCGGGGCCCTCTCAGGGAACACCATATATTTT	CASSWAGALSGNTIYF
NA	TRBD1	TRBJ2-7	TRBV5-6	TGTGCCAGCAGCACGCCGGGACAGGGCGTGGAGTGGCAGTACTTC	CASSTPGQGVEWQYF
NA	TRBD1	TRBJ2-5	TRBV4-1	TGCGCCAGCAGCCAGGCCCTTACAGGGGTCACGGAGACCCAGTACTTC	CASSQALTGVTETQYF
NA	TRBD2	TRBJ2-7	TRBV18	TGTGCCAGCTCACCTTTATTGACTAGCGGGTACGAGCAGTACTTC	CASSPLLTSGYEQYF
NA	NA	TRBJ2-2	TRBV11-2	TGTGCCAGCAGCCCACGGACACCTAAGATCGGGGAGCTGTTTTTT	CASSPRTPKIGELFF
NA	NA	TRBJ2-7	TRBV13	TGTGCCAGCAGGTTGGGGGGCGAGCAGTACTTC	CASRLGGEQYF
NA	NA	TRBJ2-1	TRBV5-1	TGCGCCAGCAGGAGTTTGAGGGCCACCCTTGGCGATGAGCAGTTCTTC	CASRSLRATLGDEQFF
NA	TRBD1	TRBJ1-1	TRBV5-4	TGTGCCAGCAGCTCCCGATTTCAGCAGGGGGTGAACACTGAAGCTTTCTTT	CASSSRFQQGVNTEAFF
NA	NA	TRBJ2-3	TRBV4-3	TGCGCCAGCAGCCAAGAGCCTGGCAGAATCACAGATACGCAGTATTTT	CASSQEPGRITDTQYF
NA	TRBD2	TRBJ2-1	TRBV12-5	TGTGCTAGTTGGGGGGGCTACAATGAGCAGTTCTTC	CASWGGYNEQFF
NA	NA	TRBJ1-4	TRBV10-3	TGTGCCATCAGTGATGATTTGGGGAATGAAAAACTGTTTTTT	CAISDDLGNEKLFF
NA	TRBD1	TRBJ1-1	TRBV7-2	TGTGCCAGCACCATTCAGGGGGGGGCCGATGAAGCTTTCTTT	CASTIQGGADEAFF
NA	NA	TRBJ2-1	TRBV4-1	TGCGCCAGCAGCCAAGATGGCAGTCCCTACTCCTACAATGAGCAGTTCTTC	CASSQDGSPYSYNEQFF
NA	TRBD2	TRBJ2-3	TRBV19	TGTGCCAGTAGTCCAGGACTAGCGGGAACTTCATCAGATACGCAGTATTTT	CASSPGLAGTSSDTQYF
NA	NA	TRBJ2-1	TRBV11-2	TGTGCCAGCAGTTTCCGGACAAATGAGCAGTTCTTC	CASSFRTNEQFF
NA	TRBD1	TRBJ2-5	TRBV18	TGTGCCAGCTCACCGCAGACAGGGACCCAAGAGACCCAGTACTTC	CASSPQTGTQETQYF
few	NA	TRBJ2-7	TRBV25-1	TGTGCCAGCAGGACAAACGACTACGAGCAGTACTTC	CASRTNDYEQYF
NA	TRBD1	TRBJ1-4	TRBV6-5	TGTGCCAGCAGCCCTACAGGGGTGGAGGAAAAACTGTTTTTT	CASSPTGVEEKLFF
NA	NA	TRBJ2-3	TRBV9	TGTGCCAGCAGCGTAATCGGGGGAGATACGCAGTATTTT	CASSVIGGDTQYF
NA	NA	TRBJ1-4	TRBV9	TGTGCCAGCAGCGCTCGAGCCGGTGCAACTAATGAAAAACTGTTTTTT	CASSARAGATNEKLFF
NA	NA	TRBJ1-5	TRBV18	TGTGCCAGCTCACCAGGAGCCAGCAATCAGCCCCAGCATTTT	CASSPGASNQPQHF
NA	NA	TRBJ1-5	TRBV23-1	TGCGCCAGCAGAATGCTGAGCGATCAGCCCCAGCATTTT	CASRMLSDQPQHF
once	TRBD2	TRBJ2-3	TRBV30	TGTGCCTGGAGGGCGGGAGGGCCATTAACTAGCACAGATACGCAGTATTTT	CAWRAGGPLTSTDTQYF